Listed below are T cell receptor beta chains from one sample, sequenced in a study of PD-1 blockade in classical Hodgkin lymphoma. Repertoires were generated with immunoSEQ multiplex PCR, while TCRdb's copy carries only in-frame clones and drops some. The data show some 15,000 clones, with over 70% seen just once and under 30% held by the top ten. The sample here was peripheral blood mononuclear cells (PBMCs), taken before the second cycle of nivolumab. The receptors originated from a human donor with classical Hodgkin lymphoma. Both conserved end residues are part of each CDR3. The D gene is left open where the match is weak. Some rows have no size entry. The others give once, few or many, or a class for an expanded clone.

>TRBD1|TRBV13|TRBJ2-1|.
CASSSGQWNNEQFF
TGTGCCAGCAGCTCGGGACAGTGGAACAATGAGCAGTTCTTC
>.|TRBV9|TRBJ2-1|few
CASSLPQTNEQFF
TGTGCCAGCAGCCTCCCCCAGACTAATGAGCAGTTCTTC
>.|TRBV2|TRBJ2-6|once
CASSGGLFGANVLTF
TGTGCCAGCAGTGGGGGTCTTTTCGGGGCCAACGTCCTGACTTTC
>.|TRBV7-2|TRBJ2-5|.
CASSSRQGGKETQYF
TGTGCCAGCAGCTCCCGACAGGGAGGGAAAGAGACCCAGTACTTC
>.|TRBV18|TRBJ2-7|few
CASSPPSAYEQYF
TGTGCCAGCTCACCACCTTCAGCATACGAGCAGTACTTC
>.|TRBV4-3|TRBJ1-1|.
CASSQGRANEAFF
TGCGCCAGCAGCCAAGGGAGAGCCAACGAAGCTTTCTTT
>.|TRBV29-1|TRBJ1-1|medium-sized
CSVVRLLGVETEAFF
TGCAGCGTTGTCCGTCTTCTCGGGGTGGAGACTGAAGCTTTCTTT
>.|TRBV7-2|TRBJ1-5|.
CASSFTGLTNQPQHF
TGTGCCAGCAGCTTCACAGGATTGACCAATCAGCCCCAGCATTTT
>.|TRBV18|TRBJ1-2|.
CASSADGQYGYTF
TGTGCCAGCTCAGCGGACGGACAGTACGGCTACACCTTC
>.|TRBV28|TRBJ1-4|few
CASRGPGEKLFF
TGTGCCAGCAGAGGCCCCGGTGAAAAACTGTTTTTT
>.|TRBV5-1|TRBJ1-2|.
CASSASRGVNYGYTF
TGCGCCAGCAGCGCTTCCAGAGGGGTTAACTATGGCTACACCTTC
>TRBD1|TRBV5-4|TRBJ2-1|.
CASSSGTGSYNEQFF
TGTGCCAGCAGCTCCGGGACAGGGTCCTACAATGAGCAGTTCTTC
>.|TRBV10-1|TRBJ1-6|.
CASSPGLNSPLHF
TGCGCCAGCAGTCCAGGGCTCAATTCACCCCTCCACTTT
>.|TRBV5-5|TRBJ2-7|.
CASSLGRRGLATYEQYF
TGTGCCAGCAGCTTGGGTAGGAGGGGACTCGCAACCTACGAGCAGTACTTC
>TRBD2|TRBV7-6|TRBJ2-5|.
CASSFGGGRETQYF
TGTGCCAGCAGCTTTGGCGGGGGGCGAGAGACCCAGTACTTC
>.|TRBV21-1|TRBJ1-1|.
CASSKAAKTSRTEAFF
TGTGCCAGCAGCAAAGCGGCCAAGACATCACGGACTGAAGCTTTCTTT
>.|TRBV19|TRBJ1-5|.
CASSALVGQPQHF
TGTGCCAGTAGTGCCCTTGTTGGGCAGCCCCAGCATTTT
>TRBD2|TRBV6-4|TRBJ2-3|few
CASSRSPSRGGLDTQYF
TGTGCCAGCAGTAGGTCCCCTTCACGGGGGGGCCTAGATACGCAGTATTTT
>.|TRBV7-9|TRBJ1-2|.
CASSQGGAYGYTF
TGTGCCAGCAGCCAAGGGGGGGCGTATGGCTACACCTTC
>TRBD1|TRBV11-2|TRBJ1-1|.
CASSLGRTGWMNTEAFF
TGTGCCAGCAGCTTAGGAAGGACAGGGTGGATGAACACTGAAGCTTTCTTT
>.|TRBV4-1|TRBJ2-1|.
CASSQVRGRVYNEQFF
TGCGCCAGCAGCCAAGTGAGGGGCAGGGTGTACAATGAGCAGTTCTTC
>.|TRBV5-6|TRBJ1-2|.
CASSRTGNYGYTF
TGTGCCAGCAGCCGGACCGGTAACTATGGCTACACCTTC
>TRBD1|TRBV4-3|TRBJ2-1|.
CASSQATSGGGWGNEQFF
TGCGCCAGCAGCCAAGCTACCTCAGGGGGCGGGTGGGGCAATGAGCAGTTCTTC
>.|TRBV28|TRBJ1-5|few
CASTRGGQPQHF
TGTGCCAGCACCAGGGGAGGCCAGCCCCAGCATTTT
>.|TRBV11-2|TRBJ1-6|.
CASGQPEDNSPLHF
TGTGCCAGCGGGCAGCCAGAAGATAATTCACCCCTCCACTTT